These T cell receptor beta chains were read from a single sample in a study of blood T cell repertoires in COVID-19. Only in-frame clones appear in the TCRdb table, and some are missing; sequencing was by immunoSEQ multiplex PCR. This sample has about 70,000 clones, with approximately 89% found just once. Sequencing was done on a sample of peripheral blood. The source is a man aged 50-59 years with active COVID-19. Both conserved end residues are part of each CDR3.

TRBV18,TRBJ2-7,CASSQGQTYEQYF
TRBV14,TRBJ2-1,CASSPLGGASYNEQFF
TRBV19,TRBJ2-4,CASRMGGPKNIQYF
TRBV10-1,TRBJ1-2,CASSAGTEVYGYTF
TRBV30,TRBJ1-2,CAWSFRRLHYGYTF
TRBV29-1,TRBJ1-3,CSVEGTDPPGNTIYF
TRBV5-6,TRBJ2-6,CASSLRDRVSSGANVLTF
TRBV12-3/TRBV12-4,TRBJ1-3,CASSLSGYTIYF
TRBV2,TRBJ2-5,CASSGREGRETQYF
TRBV27,TRBJ2-3,CASSLTPFGGGVADTQYF
TRBV6-4,TRBJ2-3,CASSEAGGLRTDTQYF
TRBV10-3,TRBJ1-1,CAISESRRDVEAFF
TRBV19,TRBJ2-5,CASSMRAQGETQYF
TRBV7-6,TRBJ2-4,CASSSRSGADQNIQYF
TRBV5-1,TRBJ1-6,CASSLAGGFNSPLHF
TRBV30,TRBJ1-2,CAWSVGGNGYTF
TRBV10-2,TRBJ2-7,CASRQGTSGNYEQYF
TRBV11-2,TRBJ2-7,CASSPGRGGYEQYF
TRBV19,TRBJ1-2,CASSISDRARYTF
TRBV5-5,TRBJ1-4,CASSAQGMSPNLEKLFF
TRBV6-5,TRBJ2-7,CASSLSGTGVYEQYF
TRBV2,TRBJ1-4,CASSLTGREKLFF
TRBV9,TRBJ1-2,CASSVGAPGSIGYTF
TRBV29-1,TRBJ1-4,CSARGLDEKLFF
TRBV12-3/TRBV12-4,TRBJ2-3,CASSPVGDTQYF
TRBV6-5,TRBJ1-1,CASSSGGDEAFF
TRBV7-2,TRBJ2-3,CASSEVGTRSTDTQYF
TRBV6-5,TRBJ2-1,CASSSDSANEQFF
TRBV4-1,TRBJ1-2,CASSQEPGPNYGYTF
TRBV20-1,TRBJ2-7,CSASRQGAYEQYF
TRBV27,TRBJ1-2,CASSLSTGIGYTF
TRBV5-1,TRBJ2-3,CASSLDWTDPPSDRGLSTDTQYF
TRBV4-2,TRBJ1-2,CASRQETGGNYGYTF
TRBV7-2,TRBJ2-5,CASSFGGARETQYF
TRBV5-1,TRBJ2-1,CASSHSGGTRSYNEQFF
TRBV4-3,TRBJ2-3,CASNAIIKIMRYGGGATDTQYF
TRBV9,TRBJ2-1,CASSVGGGNPHEQFF
TRBV9,TRBJ2-4,CASSVGSGRGLSKNIQYF
TRBV2,TRBJ1-2,CASSEQAGYGYTF
TRBV5-6,TRBJ2-5,CASSWDYQETQYF
TRBV7-6,TRBJ1-4,CASSQGSGAGEKLFF
TRBV6-2/TRBV6-3,TRBJ2-2,CASSSERTSGYTGELFF
TRBV6-5,TRBJ2-2,CASSYSATGFRELFF
TRBV28,TRBJ2-5,CASRGSGWASGNQETQYF
TRBV7-9,TRBJ1-1,CASSSEDLDTEAFF
TRBV30,TRBJ2-6,CAWSGTGGSSGANVLTF
TRBV6-5,TRBJ1-2,CASAASRGLNGYTF
TRBV6-5,TRBJ2-7,CASSSGTSLGEQYF
TRBV7-9,TRBJ2-5,CASSLGGTPQETQYF
TRBV7-2,TRBJ1-1,CASSLNRDSTEAFF
TRBV2,TRBJ2-7,CASSERKKIWLAGGSYSYEQYF
TRBV5-4,TRBJ2-3,CASGPGGTDTQYF
TRBV15,TRBJ2-7,CATGRAYGTTGEQYF
TRBV7-9,TRBJ2-2,CASSSTGGRPNAGELFF